A single sample is the source of the 29 T cell receptor beta chains below, sequenced in a study of tumour-infiltrating T cells in Burkitt lymphoma. Method: immunoSEQ multiplex PCR; TCRdb's copy keeps in-frame clones and lacks some. The sample has thousands of clones, around 13% seen once. Source material: tumor tissue. The receptor source for this set is a human donor with Burkitt lymphoma.

The rearrangement uses TRBV7-3 and TRBJ2-2; 14 bases match TRBD2. The CDR3 has 18 amino acids. With V trimmed by 5 bases and J by 0 bases, 5 bases remained unmatched. The germline CDR1 and CDR2 sequences are SGHTA and FQGTGA. The CDR3 region has the DNA TGTGCCAGCAGCCCCGAGGGACTAGCGGGGGCGAACACCGGGGAGCTGTTTTTT. Encoded protein: CASSPEGLAGANTGELFF. Together with reference TRBV7-3 and TRBJ2-2, the CDR3 gives the full variable domain: GAGVSQTPSNKVTEKGKYVELRCDPISGHTALYWYRQSLGQGPEFLIYFQGTGAADDSGLPNDRFFAVRPEGSVSTLKIQRTERGDSAVYLCASSPEGLAGANTGELFFGEGSRLTVL.

This chain links TRBV4-2 with TRBJ2-7, with TRBD2 identical over 9 bases. Germline loops: CDR1 LGHNA, CDR2 YNFKEQ. J lost 4 bases, V lost 4 bases, and 8 bases had no gene match. The CDR3 runs to 15 residues. The CDR3 is CASSPDAGGPYEQYF. CDR3 in DNA: TGTGCCAGCAGCCCCGACGCGGGAGGGCCTTACGAGCAGTACTTC.

This chain joins TRBV20-1 and TRBJ2-1; D remains ambiguous. Germline CDR1 reads DFQATT; CDR2 reads SNEGSKA (reference sequence). V lost 6 bases and J 5 bases, leaving 5 bases between the germline ends. The CDR3 totals 10 residues. In nucleotides, the CDR3 is TGCAGTGCGGCTAACAATGAGCAGTTCTTC. Its translation: CSAANNEQFF.

V gene TRBV5-5 combines with J gene TRBJ2-1; no definite D call. The CDR3 is made up of 15 amino acids. The V and J ends lost 3 bases and 1 base respectively, with 11 bases between them. The germline gives CDR1 SGHKS, CDR2 YYEKEE (reference sequence). The DNA for the CDR3 is TGTGCCAGCAGCTCCGGAGCCCCTTCCTACAATGAGCAGTTCTTC. Translating it yields CASSSGAPSYNEQFF.

V gene TRBV6-6 combines with J gene TRBJ2-1; possible D gene TRBD1, 5 bases. Germline values: CDR1 MNHNY, CDR2 SVGAGI (reference sequence). The CDR3 runs 13 residues. Between the trimmed V and J ends, which lost 7 bases and 8 bases, there was a span of 15 bases. The chain's CDR3 is CASIMKLGDEQFF. DNA of the CDR3: TGTGCCAGCATCATGAAGCTAGGGGATGAGCAGTTCTTC.

The rearrangement joins TRBV13 to TRBJ1-3; D not certain. Germline V gives CDR1 PRHDT, CDR2 FYEKMQ (reference sequence). This CDR3 is 15 amino acids long. Trimming removed 0 bases from V and 0 bases from J, with 6 bases in between. The CDR3 sequence: CASSLGEPSGNTIYF. In DNA, the CDR3 is TGTGCCAGCAGCTTAGGAGAGCCCTCTGGAAACACCATATATTTT. The full variable domain, completed using reference TRBV13 and TRBJ1-3, is AAGVIQSPRHLIKEKRETATLKCYPIPRHDTVYWYQQGPGQDPQFLISFYEKMQSDKGSIPDRFSAQQFSDYHSELNMSSLELGDSALYFCASSLGEPSGNTIYFGEGSWLTVV.

This clone came up a few times. The chain joins TRBV11-2 to TRBJ1-2, with no clear D. The V end lost 5 bases, the J end lost 3 bases, and 13 bases lay between the germline ends. This CDR3 spans 14 amino acids. Per the germline V gene, CDR1 is SGHAT and CDR2 is FQNNGV. The CDR3 DNA reads as TGTGCCAGCAGCCACAGAATCACCTACTATGGCTACACCTTC. Translation gives CASSHRITYYGYTF.

The chain links TRBV5-1 to TRBJ2-1, with unresolved D. Germline V gene lookup returns CDR1 SGHRS and CDR2 YFSETQ. The V and J ends lost 1 base and 0 bases respectively, with 11 bases between them. This CDR3 region has 16 residues. This CDR3 reads CASSLQPESSYNEQFF. The CDR3, as DNA: TGCGCCAGCAGCTTGCAGCCGGAGAGCTCCTACAATGAGCAGTTCTTC. Using reference TRBV5-1 and TRBJ2-1 for the parts outside the CDR3, the full variable domain is KAGVTQTPRYLIKTRGQQVTLSCSPISGHRSVSWYQQTPGQGLQFLFEYFSETQRNKGNFPGRFSGRQFSNSRSEMNVSTLELGDSALYLCASSLQPESSYNEQFFGPGTRLTVL.

This clone was found a few times. The chain employs TRBV5-1 and TRBJ2-7; TRBD1 is a possible D gene (6 bases). CDR3 size: 14 residues. Per the germline V gene, CDR1 is SGHRS and CDR2 is YFSETQ. V lost 2 bases and J 3 bases, leaving 12 bases between the germline ends. The CDR3 DNA follows: TGCGCCAGCAGCTTAGGCGGACAGCTCTACGAGCAGTACTTC. It is translated as CASSLGGQLYEQYF.

This clone appeared a few times. The V gene is TRBV6-5, the J gene TRBJ2-5; D remains unclear. V lost 5 bases, J lost 1 base, and 8 bases lay in between. Germline assignment: CDR1 MNHEY and CDR2 SVGAGI. The CDR3 loop spans 13 amino acids. CDR3 protein: CASSLQPQETQYF. In DNA form, the CDR3 reads TGTGCCAGCAGTCTACAACCCCAAGAGACCCAGTACTTC.

This clone showed up just a few times. The chain employs TRBV5-1 and TRBJ2-3; 7 nucleotides agree with TRBD2. The CDR3 totals 15 residues. Germline V gene data show CDR1 as SGHRS and CDR2 as YFSETQ. Trimming removed 0 bases from V and 6 bases from J; junction bases left unmatched: 7. The CDR3 region has the DNA TGCGCCAGCAGCTTGGCCAGGCGGGAGAGTGATACGCAGTATTTT. Amino acid sequence: CASSLARRESDTQYF.

This clone turned up a few times. This chain joins TRBV30 and TRBJ2-1; TRBD1 might be the D (6 bases). This CDR3 is built from 11 residues. Trimming removed 2 bases at V and 14 bases at J, with 13 bases between. Per germline, CDR1 GTSNPN and CDR2 SVGIG (reference sequence). DNA for the CDR3: TGTGCCTGGAGTAGCAAACAGGGCGAGTTCTTC. Protein: CAWSSKQGEFF. The full variable domain, in which reference TRBV30 and TRBJ2-1 provide the parts outside the CDR3, is SQTIHQWPATLVQPVGSPLSLECTVEGTSNPNLYWYRQAAGRGLQLLFYSVGIGQISSEVPQNLSASRPQDRQFILSSKKLLLSDSGFYLCAWSSKQGEFFGPGTRLTVL.

The rearrangement links TRBV28 to TRBJ2-3; 9 positions match TRBD2. There are 12 residues in the CDR3. Germline CDR1 reads MDHEN; CDR2 reads SYDVKM. In nucleotides, the CDR3 is TGTACAGCTAGCGGGGCCACAGATACGCAGTATTTT. It encodes CTASGATDTQYF.

The chain links TRBV6-1 to TRBJ1-1, with a weak D call TRBD1 (5 bases). V dropped 9 bases and J dropped 5 bases, with 16 bases sitting between them. The CDR3 consists of 13 residues. The germline V gene has CDR1 MNHNS and CDR2 SASEGT. The DNA of the CDR3 is TGTGCCAGTAGATGGGACGCCGTAACTGAAGCTTTCTTT. It codes for CASRWDAVTEAFF.

In this sample, this clone turned up a few times. This rearrangement joins TRBV30 to TRBJ1-1; D gene uncertain. Germline assignment: CDR1 GTSNPN and CDR2 SVGIG (reference sequence). The CDR3 is 11 amino acids. Trimming left V 0 bases short and J 11 bases short, with 10 bases between. This CDR3 is CAWSVGPKAFF. The CDR3 DNA reads as TGTGCCTGGAGTGTAGGACCAAAGGCTTTCTTT.

This clone is medium-sized by share. The chain carries TRBV7-2 and TRBJ1-1, with D possibly TRBD1 on 5 matching bases. The CDR3 covers 16 residues. Germline V CDR1 and CDR2: SGHTA, FQGNSA. Trimming left V 5 bases short and J 11 bases short, with 27 bases between. For the CDR3, the DNA is TGTGCCAGCAGCACCCGGGCGGGGGGGGAGGGAAACAAGGCTTTCTTT. Protein sequence: CASSTRAGGEGNKAFF.

The V and J genes are TRBV28 and TRBJ1-5; 10 bases map to TRBD1. Germline CDR1 is MDHEN and CDR2 is SYDVKM. The CDR3 length is 16 residues. Trimming cost V 5 bases and J 4 bases; bases outside gene matches: 8. The chain's CDR3 is CASSPGTGVRNQPQHF. Here the CDR3 DNA reads TGTGCCAGCAGTCCCGGGACAGGGGTTCGTAATCAGCCCCAGCATTTT.

The chain joins TRBV30 to TRBJ2-7; 9 nucleotides line up with TRBD1. V lost 8 bases, J lost 2 bases, and 4 bases stayed unmatched. The CDR3 is 12 residues long. The germline V gene encodes CDR1 GTSNPN and CDR2 SVGIG (reference sequence). CDR3 bases: TGTGCCGGGGACAGGGAAACCTACGAGCAGTACTTC. It encodes CAGDRETYEQYF.

This clone showed up just a few times. CDR3 in DNA: TGTGCTACGAGAGGGTGGGAATCCATGAACACTGAAGCTTTCTTT. This translates into CATRGWESMNTEAFF. This chain connects TRBV27 to TRBJ1-1; no clear D. Germline V gives CDR1 MNHEY, CDR2 SMNVEV (reference sequence). The CDR3 sequence is 15 residues long.

This rearrangement joins TRBV6-6 to TRBJ1-2, with TRBD1 as a possible D gene (6 bases). The CDR3 is 14 residues long. The germline CDR1 and CDR2 sequences are MNHNY and SVGAGI (reference sequence). Trimming shortened V by 0 bases and J by 4 bases, and 9 bases separated the two germline ends. For the CDR3, the DNA is TGTGCCAGCAGTTACTCAGGACAGCCCTATGGCTACACCTTC. Protein: CASSYSGQPYGYTF.

This clone occurred a few times. Other nucleotide sequences in the sample specify the same CDR3. The chain couples TRBV13 to TRBJ2-3; TRBD1 aligns across 7 bases. The CDR3 extends over 14 amino acids. V shed 5 bases, J shed 1 base, and the junction held 3 bases outside the gene matches. From germline, CDR1 is PRHDT and CDR2 FYEKMQ (reference sequence). The CDR3 coding sequence is TGTGCCAGCAGCCTTGGACAGGGCACAGATACGCAGTATTTT. It codes for CASSLGQGTDTQYF.

Only a few counts were recorded for this clone. The junction and the germline gene differ at one end; a read error may be behind it. The J gene is TRBJ1-3, the V gene TRBV6-1, with D hard to call. The CDR3 has 15 residues. Germline-derived CDR1 and CDR2 are MNHNS and SASEGT. CDR3 sequence: CASSPTLWGGNIIYF. The CDR3 DNA is TGTGCCAGCAGCCCGACACTATGGGGAGGAAACATCATATATTTT.

V usage is TRBV27 and J usage is TRBJ1-5, with 8 nucleotides matching TRBD1. The germline CDR1 and CDR2 sequences are MNHEY and SMNVEV (reference sequence). The junction had 5 bases not matched to a gene; V was cut back by 6 bases and J by 4 bases. The CDR3 is 14 amino acids. Written as DNA, the CDR3 is TGTGCCAGCAGCGGACAGGGTGGGAATCAGCCCCAGCATTTT. Its translation: CASSGQGGNQPQHF.

There are a few counts of this clone. In DNA form, the CDR3 reads TGTGCCAGCAGTGGGCGACAGATAAAGCAGTTCTTC. It is translated as CASSGRQIKQFF. This chain connects TRBV2 to TRBJ2-1; D may be TRBD1 (5 bases). V was pared by 4 bases and J by 11 bases, with 12 bases between. The CDR3 consists of 12 residues. Germline V gives CDR1 SNHLY, CDR2 FYNNEI.

The rearrangement joins TRBV28 to TRBJ2-5, with TRBD1 matching over 7 bases. Germline values: CDR1 MDHEN, CDR2 SYDVKM. The CDR3 loop spans 14 amino acids. Trimming cost V 0 bases and J 7 bases; bases outside gene matches: 5. In DNA, the CDR3 is TGTGCCAGCAGTTTATGGACAGGGCAAACGACCCAGTACTTC. Translated, it gives CASSLWTGQTTQYF.

This clone is medium-sized in the sample. The V gene is TRBV15, the J gene TRBJ2-5; D possibly corresponds to TRBD2 (7 bases). CDR3 length equals 15 residues. V was clipped by 0 bases and J by 5 bases, with 13 bases between them. Germline V CDR1 and CDR2: LNHNV, YYDKDF (reference sequence). For the CDR3, the DNA is TGTGCCACCAGCAGAGATTGGGGGGGCACCGAGACCCAGTACTTC. Residues: CATSRDWGGTETQYF.

In its sample, this clone was seen a few times. V usage is TRBV14 and J usage is TRBJ2-7; possibly TRBD1 for D (6 bases). Germline loops: CDR1 SGHDN, CDR2 FVKESK. The CDR3 totals 12 residues. V was cut by 4 bases and J by 5 bases, with 9 bases left in between. The CDR3 here is CASSRRGDEQYF. The CDR3 DNA sequence: TGTGCCAGCAGCCGCAGGGGAGACGAGCAGTACTTC.

The rearrangement joins TRBV6-5 to TRBJ1-5; D unresolved. Trimming removed 5 bases at V and 5 bases at J, with 16 bases between. Germline loops: CDR1 MNHEY, CDR2 SVGAGI. The CDR3 spans 15 residues. The CDR3 loop is CASSLSGASYQPQHF. CDR3 DNA sequence: TGTGCCAGCAGTCTATCGGGAGCCAGTTATCAGCCCCAGCATTTT.

The chain employs TRBV4-1 and TRBJ2-7; no clear D gene. The V gene lost 0 bases and the J gene lost 0 bases, with 9 bases spanning the gap. The germline V gene has CDR1 MGHRA and CDR2 YSYEKL. CDR3 length: 15 amino acids. The CDR3 reads CASSQERESSYEQYF. The CDR3 nucleotides are TGCGCCAGCAGCCAAGAGAGAGAGAGCTCCTACGAGCAGTACTTC.